Reported below is one TCR beta chain. TCRdb's copy holds only in-frame clones and misses some; the assay was immunoSEQ multiplex PCR. The table shows approximately 720,000 clones, with under 95% occurring only once. Naive CD8 cells lacked CD45RO, underwent positive selection for CCR7 and left out terminally differentiated effector memory CD45RA+ cells. The sample belongs to a study of shared clonotypes between healthy human individuals. This TCR was recovered from a man aged 25 to 40 in good health. Sequenced material: naive CD8+ T cells sorted from blood.

The CDR3 DNA follows: TGTGCCAGCAGCTTAGCTTACCCCAGGAGCTCCTACGAGCAGTACTTC. Protein sequence: CASSLAYPRSSYEQYF. The gene calls are TRBV7-9 and TRBJ2-7, with D unresolved. Germline lookup yields CDR1 SEHNR and CDR2 FQNEAQ (reference sequence). V lost 0 bases and J lost 0, with 12 bases in between. This CDR3 has 16 amino acids.